The 25 T cell receptor beta chains below were found in one sample sequenced in a study of blood T cell repertoires in COVID-19. Generated by immunoSEQ multiplex PCR, the TCRdb table keeps only in-frame clones and is missing some. The sample lists 220,000 or so clones, around 86% occurring once. Sequenced input: PBMCs or T cells enriched from blood (not recorded which). The receptor set was obtained from a woman aged 45-65 years who had recovered from COVID-19.

This chain uses TRBV7-9 with TRBJ2-1; 9 bases map to TRBD1. J lost 9 bases, V lost 5 bases, and 14 bases had no gene match. The CDR3 contains 16 residues. CDR1 SEHNR and CDR2 FQNEAQ come from the germline V gene (reference sequence). CDR3 in amino acids: CASSTFRDRDLREQFF. In nucleotides, the CDR3 is TGTGCCAGCAGCACCTTCCGGGACAGGGATCTTCGTGAGCAGTTCTTC.

DNA for the CDR3: TGCACCAGCAGTTACAGGGTCCACAATTCACCCCTCCACTTT. Protein sequence: CTSSYRVHNSPLHF. The chain is built from TRBV1 and TRBJ1-6; the table's D call of TRBD1 was not tested on the DNA. TRBV1 is designated a pseudogene. This CDR3 spans 14 amino acids.

The chain recombines TRBV18 with TRBJ2-6; a weak D match, TRBD1 (6 bases). The CDR3 extends over 15 amino acids. Per the germline V gene, CDR1 is KGHSH and CDR2 is LQKENI. The ends were cut back, 6 bases at V and 0 bases at J, with 9 bases in the middle. The CDR3 protein is CASSQQGSGANVLTF. CDR3 coding DNA: TGTGCCAGCTCGCAACAGGGCTCTGGGGCCAACGTCCTGACTTTC. Supplemented by reference TRBV18 and TRBJ2-6, the full variable domain reads NAGVMQNPRHLVRRRGQEARLRCSPMKGHSHVYWYRQLPEEGLKFMVYLQKENIIDESGMPKERFSAEFPKEGPSILRIQQVVRGDSAAYFCASSQQGSGANVLTFGAGSRLTVL.

The rearrangement links TRBV6-2 or TRBV6-3 to TRBJ2-3; TRBD2 matches at 8 bases. From germline, CDR1 is MNHEY and CDR2 SVGEGT. The CDR3 length is 15 residues. Trimming took 2 bases from V and 6 from J; bases not matched to a gene: 7. CDR3 DNA sequence: TGTGCCAGCAGTTACACGGGACTAGGGGCGGATACGCAGTATTTT. This codes for CASSYTGLGADTQYF.

J is TRBJ2-7 and V is TRBV28, with 7 bases identical to TRBD1. This CDR3 has 14 residues. CDR1 MDHEN and CDR2 SYDVKM come from the germline V gene. The ends lost 0 bases at V and 6 bases at J; junction bases unmatched: 5. The CDR3 loop reads CASSLWSGGGEQYF. CDR3 bases: TGTGCCAGCAGTTTATGGTCAGGGGGTGGCGAGCAGTACTTC.

This chain connects TRBV20-1 to TRBJ1-2; 7 bases map to TRBD1. The germline V gene encodes CDR1 DFQATT and CDR2 SNEGSKA (reference sequence). CDR3 length: 11 residues. The CDR3 region is CSAQGGYGYTF. Written as DNA, the CDR3 is TGCAGCGCCCAGGGGGGCTATGGCTACACCTTC.

This chain uses TRBV7-9 with TRBJ2-1; 8 bases are shared with TRBD2. CDR1 and CDR2 (germline): SEHNR, FQNEAQ (reference sequence). The V and J ends lost 3 bases and 0 bases, in that order; junction bases with no gene match: 4. CDR3 size: 16 residues. The CDR3 spells CASSFSSGHSYNEQFF. In DNA, the CDR3 is TGTGCCAGCAGCTTTTCTAGCGGGCACTCCTACAATGAGCAGTTCTTC.

The chain has TRBV6-2 or TRBV6-3 and TRBJ2-5, with TRBD2 matching over 10 bases. Germline-derived CDR1 and CDR2 are MNHEY and SVGEGT. The J segment lost 2 bases and the V segment lost 0 bases, leaving 9 bases of the junction unmatched. CDR3 length: 18 amino acids. CDR3 nucleotides: TGTGCCAGCAGTTACTCGATGGGTACTAGCGGGATACAAGAGACCCAGTACTTC. This gives the protein CASSYSMGTSGIQETQYF.

V usage is TRBV19 and J usage is TRBJ1-6, with TRBD1 as a possible D gene (5 bases). Germline CDR1 and CDR2: LNHDA and SQIVND (reference sequence). The V end was cut by 7 bases, the J end by 7 bases, with 20 bases between. CDR3 length equals 16 residues. The CDR3 protein is CASNRGSRPGNSPLHF. DNA for the CDR3: TGTGCCAGTAATCGGGGGTCACGTCCAGGGAATTCACCCCTCCACTTT.

The chain joins TRBV30 to TRBJ2-2, with D possibly TRBD2 on 5 matching bases. This CDR3 has 14 amino acids. The V and J ends lost 3 bases and 2 bases respectively, with 10 bases between them. Germline V gene sequence: CDR1 GTSNPN, CDR2 SVGIG (reference sequence). For the CDR3, the DNA is TGTGCCTGGAGACGACCGGGAAACACCGGGGAGCTGTTTTTT. It translates to CAWRRPGNTGELFF.

The V gene is TRBV3-1 (or the pseudogene TRBV3-2), the J gene TRBJ2-3; D is ambiguous. The CDR3 consists of 13 residues. Germline loops: CDR1 LGHDT, CDR2 YNNKEL (reference sequence). Trimming cost V 1 base and J 14 bases, with 16 bases left between them. The DNA of the CDR3 is TGTGCCAGCAGCCAAGGAAAAGCGAAACACATGTATTTT. Translation: CASSQGKAKHMYF.

This rearrangement joins TRBV18 to TRBJ1-3; perhaps TRBD1 as D (6 bases). This CDR3 is 17 amino acids long. Trimming cost V 1 base and J 0 bases, with 13 bases left between them. Germline V lookup: CDR1 KGHSH, CDR2 LQKENI. The CDR3 region is CASSPRSGVYSGNTIYF. The DNA for the CDR3 is TGTGCCAGCTCACCACGGTCAGGGGTCTACTCTGGAAACACCATATATTTT. The full variable domain, with the rest looked up from reference TRBV18 and TRBJ1-3, is NAGVMQNPRHLVRRRGQEARLRCSPMKGHSHVYWYRQLPEEGLKFMVYLQKENIIDESGMPKERFSAEFPKEGPSILRIQQVVRGDSAAYFCASSPRSGVYSGNTIYFGEGSWLTVV.

This chain joins TRBV10-2 and TRBJ1-5; D might be TRBD1 (5 bases). The CDR3 totals 13 residues. Germline values: CDR1 WSHSY, CDR2 SAAADI. The V and J ends lost 5 bases and 6 bases respectively, with 11 bases between them. For the CDR3, the DNA is TGCGCCAGCAGTTACAGCGGGACTCAGCCCCAGCATTTT. Its translation is CASSYSGTQPQHF.

Points on this clone: Mismatch with germline at one junction end may stem from a read error. The V call is TRBV7-7, the J call TRBJ2-2, with D possibly matching TRBD1 (5 bases). Looked up from germline, CDR1 is SSHAT and CDR2 is FNYEAQ (reference sequence). The CDR3 covers 15 residues. CDR3 in amino acids: CASSSTGANTGELFF. In DNA form, the CDR3 reads TGTGCTAGCAGCTCTACAGGCGCGAACACCGGGGAGCTGTTTTTT.

The J gene is TRBJ2-2, the V gene TRBV7-2; 8 nucleotides agree with TRBD2. Germline V gene sequence: CDR1 SGHTA, CDR2 FQGNSA. The CDR3 is 14 residues long. CDR3 in amino acids: CATIAGSNTGELFF. The CDR3 DNA reads TGTGCAACGATAGCGGGATCGAACACCGGGGAGCTGTTTTTT.

The chain has TRBV6-5 and TRBJ2-7; tentative D call: TRBD1 (6 bases). The CDR3 length is 13 residues. Germline CDR1 is MNHEY and CDR2 is SVGAGI. The ends were cut back, 7 bases at V and 2 bases at J, with 12 bases in the middle. Here the CDR3 DNA reads TGTGCCAGCACCCCGCAGGGGACCTACGAGCAGTACTTC. This gives the protein CASTPQGTYEQYF.

The chain combines TRBV19 with TRBJ2-7; 10 bases map to TRBD2. CDR3 length: 16 residues. J was trimmed by 1 base and V by 3 bases; bases with no gene match: 6. Looked up from germline, CDR1 is LNHDA and CDR2 is SQIVND (reference sequence). Here the CDR3 reads CASSIGTSGTSYEQYF. For the CDR3, the DNA is TGTGCCAGTAGTATTGGAACTAGCGGGACGTCCTACGAGCAGTACTTC.

The genes are TRBV5-4 and TRBJ1-2; 7 bases fit TRBD1. V lost 0 bases and J lost 7; bases outside the gene matches: 6. From germline, CDR1 is SGHNT and CDR2 YYREEE (reference sequence). CDR3 length: 14 residues. The CDR3 nucleotides read TGTGCCAGCAGCTTGGACAGGGGAGATCCTGGCTACACCTTC. It translates to CASSLDRGDPGYTF.

This chain connects TRBV14 to TRBJ2-7; D perhaps matches TRBD1 (5 bases). V lost 0 bases to trimming and J lost 5 bases, with 20 bases between them. This CDR3 is 17 amino acids long. Germline CDR1 reads SGHDN; CDR2 reads FVKESK. The CDR3 reads CASSQDLSWAGRNEQYF. The DNA of the CDR3 is TGTGCCAGCAGCCAAGATCTTAGTTGGGCAGGGCGCAACGAGCAGTACTTC.

V and J are TRBV5-4 and TRBJ2-2; D is possibly TRBD1 (5 bases). CDR3 size: 15 residues. Germline values: CDR1 SGHNT, CDR2 YYREEE (reference sequence). V was cut by 4 bases and J by 6 bases, with 16 bases left in between. The CDR3 region has the DNA TGTGCCAGCAGCAGGGGTTCCCCCTCGGCCGGGGAGCTGTTTTTT. This codes for CASSRGSPSAGELFF.

The chain joins TRBV5-1 to TRBJ2-5; TRBD2 agrees at 11 bases. Germline CDR1 SGHRS, CDR2 YFSETQ. The CDR3 loop spans 17 amino acids. Trimming removed 4 bases from V and 5 bases from J; junction bases left unmatched: 13. As DNA, the CDR3 is TGCGCCAGCAGCCGACTAGCGGGATCGCCTCAAGGGGAGACCCAGTACTTC. This codes for CASSRLAGSPQGETQYF.

This rearrangement joins TRBV12-3 or TRBV12-4 to TRBJ1-1, with D unclear. CDR3 length equals 12 residues. The V end lost 5 bases, the J end lost 1 base, and 5 bases lay between the germline ends. The CDR3: CASSERNTEAFF. CDR3 nucleotides: TGTGCCAGCAGTGAGAGGAACACTGAAGCTTTCTTT.

The chain joins TRBV12-5 to TRBJ1-1; 10 bases are a match to TRBD1. This CDR3 contains 16 residues. The germline CDR1 and CDR2 sequences are LGHNT and FRNRAP. J was trimmed by 4 bases and V by 0 bases; bases with no gene match: 5. The CDR3 coding sequence is TGTGCTAGTGGTTTGGTCCGGGACAGGGGAGGCACTGAAGCTTTCTTT. It is translated as CASGLVRDRGGTEAFF.

DNA for the CDR3: TGCGCCAGCAGCTTGGACAGGGGGAGCACCGGGGAGCTGTTTTTT. Translating it yields CASSLDRGSTGELFF. This chain connects TRBV5-1 to TRBJ2-2, with TRBD1 matching over 8 bases. Germline values: CDR1 SGHRS, CDR2 YFSETQ. V was pared by 0 bases and J by 4 bases, with 2 bases of the junction left unmatched. The CDR3 loop spans 15 amino acids. Based on the CDR3 plus reference TRBV5-1 and TRBJ2-2, the full variable domain is KAGVTQTPRYLIKTRGQQVTLSCSPISGHRSVSWYQQTPGQGLQFLFEYFSETQRNKGNFPGRFSGRQFSNSRSEMNVSTLELGDSALYLCASSLDRGSTGELFFGEGSRLTVL.

The J gene is TRBJ1-1, the V gene TRBV30; D is possibly TRBD1 (5 bases). CDR1 is GTSNPN, CDR2 SVGIG, per germline (reference sequence). The CDR3 is 16 residues long. The V gene lost 0 bases and the J gene lost 0 bases, with 14 bases spanning the gap. CDR3: CAWSVRSGFVNTEAFF. CDR3 bases: TGTGCCTGGAGTGTACGATCAGGGTTCGTGAACACTGAAGCTTTCTTT.